The 4 T cell receptor delta chains below come from one sample, sequenced in a study of gamma-delta T cells after stem cell transplantation. TCRdb reprocessed the RT-PCR reads using CATT. Among approximately 2,500 delta-chain clones listed, less than 8% were seen once. The sample taken for sequencing was gamma-delta T cells. The receptors come from a human donor. It is not recorded whose cells these are; they may come from a transplant donor.

The sample holds a few counts of this clone. A much larger clone is a single base away; this may be a read error. In DNA form, the CDR3 reads TGTGCCTGTGACCCCTTGGGGGCTCCCAGCAAAGGGCCCGATAAACTCATCTTT. This translates into CACDPLGAPSKGPDKLIF. V gene TRDV2 combines with J gene TRDJ1, with D tentatively TRDD3 (6 bases). Germline CDR1 is GEAIGNYY and CDR2 is EKD. V shed 3 bases and J shed 3 bases, with 25 bases lying between them. The CDR3 covers 18 residues.

This clone is large. This chain links TRDV2 with TRDJ3; D gene unclear. Trimming removed 0 bases from V and 4 bases from J, with 0 bases in between. The germline gives CDR1 GEAIGNYY, CDR2 EKD. The length of the CDR3 is 13 residues. The DNA for the CDR3 is TGTGCCTGTGACACCTGGGACACCCGACAGATGTTTTTC. Translating it yields CACDTWDTRQMFF.

The table lists this clone with a few counts. With a much larger clone just one base away, this may be a read error. Distinct nucleotide sequences in the sample also encode this CDR3. This chain connects TRDV2 to TRDJ2; the match to TRDD3 covers 8 bases. Trimming cost V 5 bases and J 2 bases; bases outside gene matches: 6. Per germline, CDR1 GEAIGNYY and CDR2 EKD. CDR3 length equals 15 residues. The CDR3 coding sequence is TGTGCCTGTGTTAAAGGGATACGCTTGACAGCACAACTCTTCTTT. Its translation: CACVKGIRLTAQLFF.

In the case of this clone: Given a much more abundant clone one base away, this may be a read error. V usage is TRDV2 and J usage is TRDJ1; D may be TRDD3 (5 bases). This CDR3 is built from 15 residues. Looked up from germline, CDR1 is GEAIGNYY and CDR2 is EKD. The CDR3 sequence is CACDTFEPKTDNLIF. The CDR3 DNA is TGTGCCTGTGACACCTTTGAGCCCAAAACGGATAACCTCATCTTT.